The 30 T cell receptor beta chains given below trace back to one sample, sequenced in a study of OX40 agonist ivuxolimab in advanced cancers. The data were produced by immunoSEQ multiplex PCR, yet TCRdb's version contains in-frame clones alone and is incomplete. The sample has 40,000 to 45,000 clones, approximately 80% seen once; the top ten hold approximately 7.5%. Sequenced here: CD4+ or CD8+ T cells sorted from blood, sampled in a trial of the OX40 agonist ivuxolimab. Every receptor here comes from an adult with an advanced solid tumor such as melanoma, head and neck, liver or kidney cancer.

This clone showed up just a few times. This specimen includes other DNA sequences encoding the same CDR3. This chain's CDR3 is CASSDGAGDASTIYF. The CDR3 nucleotides are TGCGCCAGCAGCGATGGAGCAGGGGACGCGAGCACCATATATTTT. The rearrangement links TRBV5-1 to TRBJ1-3; tentative D call: TRBD1 (6 bases). Germline V gene lookup returns CDR1 SGHRS and CDR2 YFSETQ. The CDR3 is made up of 15 amino acids. V was shortened by 4 bases and J by 9 bases, with 20 bases between the two germline ends. The variable domain in full, with the rest retrieved from reference TRBV5-1 and TRBJ1-3, is KAGVTQTPRYLIKTRGQQVTLSCSPISGHRSVSWYQQTPGQGLQFLFEYFSETQRNKGNFPGRFSGRQFSNSRSEMNVSTLELGDSALYLCASSDGAGDASTIYFGEGSWLTVV.

The chain is built from TRBV7-9 and TRBJ2-1; 9 positions agree with TRBD1. With V trimmed by 8 bases and J by 8 bases, 10 bases remained unmatched. The CDR3 contains 14 residues. Germline V CDR1 and CDR2: SEHNR, FQNEAQ (reference sequence). In nucleotides, the CDR3 is TGTGCCAGCCATGGGACAGGGAGATGGGATGAGCAGTTCTTC. This codes for CASHGTGRWDEQFF.

This clone occurred a few times. This chain joins TRBV5-5 and TRBJ2-1; 9 bases are shared with TRBD2. CDR1 and CDR2 (germline): SGHKS, YYEKEE (reference sequence). V shed 7 bases and J 2 bases; nucleotides not matched to a gene: 19. The CDR3 covers 19 residues. The CDR3 sequence is CASRTNNKTSGPTYNEQFF. The DNA for the CDR3 is TGTGCCAGCCGTACTAACAATAAAACTAGCGGGCCAACCTACAATGAGCAGTTCTTC.

V and J are TRBV29-1 and TRBJ2-7; TRBD2 agrees at 7 bases. The CDR3 is 13 residues long. The V gene's germline CDR1 is SQVTM and CDR2 ANQGSEA. V shed 6 bases and J 4 bases; nucleotides not matched to a gene: 9. CDR3 amino acids: CSVESGKGYEQYF. The CDR3 DNA is TGCAGCGTAGAAAGCGGGAAGGGTTACGAGCAGTACTTC.

The chain carries TRBV10-3 and TRBJ1-5; perhaps TRBD1 as D (6 bases). The germline V gene has CDR1 ENHRY and CDR2 SYGVKD. The CDR3 has 13 amino acids. The V and J ends lost 6 bases and 0 bases respectively, with 6 bases between them. The CDR3 bases are TGTGCCATCAGACAGGGTAGCAATCAGCCCCAGCATTTT. It yields the protein CAIRQGSNQPQHF.

The gene calls are TRBV6-1 and TRBJ2-3, with TRBD2 identical over 8 bases. The germline CDR1 and CDR2 sequences are MNHNS and SASEGT. CDR3 length: 17 residues. The V gene end was trimmed by 4 bases and the J gene end by 4 bases; junction bases not matched to a gene: 13. In nucleotides, the CDR3 is TGTGCCAGCAGTGCACAGAGGGTAGCGGGACGCCCAGATACGCAGTATTTT. Translating it yields CASSAQRVAGRPDTQYF.

The CDR3 coding sequence is TGTGCCAGCAGCTTAGAAACAGGGTTTGAGACCCAGTACTTC. Residues: CASSLETGFETQYF. This chain connects TRBV11-2 to TRBJ2-5; tentative D call: TRBD1 (6 bases). The V gene lost 0 bases and the J gene lost 5 bases, with 10 bases spanning the gap. The CDR3 has 14 residues. In germline, CDR1 is SGHAT, CDR2 FQNNGV.

This clone was recorded once. The chain links TRBV10-1 to TRBJ2-1, with 7 bases aligning to TRBD2. The CDR3 runs 18 residues. The V and J ends lost 0 bases and 6 bases, in that order; junction bases with no gene match: 14. Germline V gene lookup returns CDR1 WNHNN and CDR2 SYGVQD (reference sequence). CDR3 amino acids: CASSESLFPGTKGNEQFF. CDR3 DNA: TGCGCCAGCAGTGAGTCTCTTTTCCCCGGGACTAAAGGCAATGAGCAGTTCTTC.

The V and J genes are TRBV30 and TRBJ2-7; no clear D gene. The CDR3 runs to 15 residues. The V and J ends lost 1 base and 2 bases respectively, with 15 bases between them. Germline V gene sequence: CDR1 GTSNPN, CDR2 SVGIG (reference sequence). CDR3 nucleotide sequence: TGTGCCTGGAGTGGCGGAATAGGCGGTCCCTACGAGCAGTACTTC. Protein product: CAWSGGIGGPYEQYF.

This clone came up a few times. J is TRBJ1-2 and V is TRBV19; D gene unclear. Trimming pared 8 bases from V and 8 bases from J, leaving 15 bases between. The CDR3 runs 12 residues. The germline gives CDR1 LNHDA, CDR2 SQIVND (reference sequence). The CDR3 spells CASSYILGGYTF. The CDR3, as DNA: TGTGCCAGTTCGTATATTCTGGGCGGCTACACCTTC.

The chain recombines TRBV19 with TRBJ2-1, with unresolved D. The germline V and J ends were trimmed by 7 bases and 0 bases, with 7 bases remaining between them. Germline CDR1 LNHDA, CDR2 SQIVND (reference sequence). CDR3 length equals 13 residues. CDR3 coding DNA: TGTGCCAGTACCGGTAGCTCCTACAATGAGCAGTTCTTC. Translated, it gives CASTGSSYNEQFF.

This chain joins TRBV11-3 and TRBJ2-1; D gene ambiguous. V was trimmed by 5 bases and J by 9 bases, leaving 11 bases between them. CDR1 is SGHNT, CDR2 YENEEA, per germline. The CDR3 consists of 12 residues. The CDR3 loop reads CASSPHSGEQFF. CDR3 in DNA: TGTGCCAGCAGCCCCCATAGTGGTGAGCAGTTCTTC.

The chain employs TRBV7-6 and TRBJ2-1; 9 positions match TRBD2. Germline CDR1 is SGHVS and CDR2 is FNYEAQ. The CDR3 is 15 amino acids. With V trimmed by 0 bases and J by 7 bases, 4 bases remained unmatched. The CDR3 DNA is TGTGCCAGCAGCTTAGCGGGCGGGAGGGGAAATGAGCAGTTCTTC. It specifies CASSLAGGRGNEQFF.

Notes on this clone: The junction and the germline gene differ at one end; a read error may be behind it. V usage is TRBV7-2 and J usage is TRBJ2-4; TRBD1 matches 8 bases. Germline assignment: CDR1 SGHTA and CDR2 FQGNSA. CDR3 length: 13 amino acids. CDR3 DNA: TGTGCCAGCAGCCCCGGACAGGGCGGCCTTTCGGGATTC. Its translation is CASSPGQGGLSGF.

The chain links TRBV7-9 to TRBJ1-2; D is uncertain. Per germline, CDR1 SEHNR and CDR2 FQNEAQ (reference sequence). Trimming took 0 bases from V and 4 from J, leaving 15 bases between them. The CDR3 consists of 16 residues. DNA of the CDR3: TGTGCCAGCAGCTTAGCGGAGGCAGAGTCAGTCTATGGCTACACCTTC. Amino acid sequence: CASSLAEAESVYGYTF.

The sample holds one count of this clone. V usage is TRBV5-1 and J usage is TRBJ2-7, with D tentatively TRBD1 (5 bases). The CDR3 loop spans 15 amino acids. Germline lookup yields CDR1 SGHRS and CDR2 YFSETQ. The germline V and J ends were trimmed by 0 bases and 5 bases, with 15 bases remaining between them. The DNA of the CDR3 is TGCGCCAGCAGCTTGGGGCAGGGTCGGGTGCACGAGCAGTACTTC. This encodes CASSLGQGRVHEQYF.

This chain connects TRBV11-2 to TRBJ1-2; 10 positions match TRBD1. Germline loops: CDR1 SGHAT, CDR2 FQNNGV. V dropped 5 bases and J dropped 7; count of bases not matched to a gene: 10. The CDR3 spans 15 residues. DNA of the CDR3: TGTGCCAGCAGCACCTCGGGACAGGGGATTCGTGGCTACACCTTC. This encodes CASSTSGQGIRGYTF.

The chain has TRBV7-6 and TRBJ2-7, with D uncertain. CDR3 size: 16 residues. Trimming took 0 bases from V and 6 from J, leaving 18 bases between them. The germline V gene has CDR1 SGHVS and CDR2 FNYEAQ. The DNA of the CDR3 is TGTGCCAGCAGCTTAGCCCAGCCCCCTGGTCACAGCGAGCAGTACTTC. Protein: CASSLAQPPGHSEQYF.

The CDR3 coding sequence is TGCAGCGTCTTACTGACAGGGGGGTCGGCTGAAGCTTTCTTT. Translation gives CSVLLTGGSAEAFF. The rearrangement links TRBV29-1 to TRBJ1-1, with 9 bases matching TRBD1. The CDR3 contains 14 residues. Trimming cost V 6 bases and J 6 bases; bases outside gene matches: 11. Germline assignment: CDR1 SQVTM and CDR2 ANQGSEA.

The gene calls are TRBV7-9 and TRBJ2-5, with TRBD1 identical over 7 bases. The CDR3 has 14 residues. The V segment lost 5 bases and the J segment 5 bases; nucleotides outside the gene matches: 8. CDR1 and CDR2 (germline): SEHNR, FQNEAQ (reference sequence). CDR3 region: CASSPPDRTETQYF. In nucleotides, the CDR3 is TGTGCCAGCAGCCCGCCGGACAGGACCGAGACCCAGTACTTC.

V gene TRBV7-9 combines with J gene TRBJ2-7, with TRBD2 matching over 7 bases. Per germline, CDR1 SEHNR and CDR2 FQNEAQ (reference sequence). Losses at the gene ends were 4 bases for V and 3 bases for J; bases not matched to a gene: 9. The CDR3 has 15 amino acids. This chain's CDR3 is CASSSSGGQGYEQYF. CDR3 bases: TGTGCCAGCAGCTCCTCGGGAGGTCAGGGCTACGAGCAGTACTTC. The variable domain in full, completed from reference TRBV7-9 and TRBJ2-7, reads DTGVSQNPRHKITKRGQNVTFRCDPISEHNRLYWYRQTLGQGPEFLTYFQNEAQLEKSRLLSDRFSAERPKGSFSTLEIQRTEQGDSAMYLCASSSSGGQGYEQYFGPGTRLTVT.

The V gene is TRBV6-6, the J gene TRBJ2-7; 7 nucleotides match TRBD1. Germline CDR1 and CDR2: MNHNY and SVGAGI (reference sequence). After removal of 0 bases from V and 3 bases from J, the junction contained 8 bases not matched to a gene. The CDR3 runs 16 residues. As DNA, the CDR3 is TGTGCCAGCAGTTACTCCAGGGGGAAGGTCGACTACGAGCAGTACTTC. Translation gives CASSYSRGKVDYEQYF.

The chain combines TRBV15 with TRBJ1-5; a possible D gene is TRBD1 (5 bases). Trimming shortened V by 0 bases and J by 2 bases, and 11 bases separated the two germline ends. The germline V gene encodes CDR1 LNHNV and CDR2 YYDKDF (reference sequence). The CDR3 totals 16 residues. CDR3 bases: TGTGCCACCAGCAGAGATATGGCCAGGGGCAATCAGCCCCAGCATTTT. This translates into CATSRDMARGNQPQHF.

The chain combines TRBV19 with TRBJ2-2; 16 bases fit TRBD2. In germline, CDR1 is LNHDA, CDR2 SQIVND (reference sequence). V dropped 7 bases and J dropped 4; count of bases not matched to a gene: 9. The CDR3 length is 18 residues. CDR3 DNA sequence: TGTGCCAGTACACGGGGACTAGCGGGAGGGCCCAGCACCGGGGAGCTGTTTTTT. Residues: CASTRGLAGGPSTGELFF. The whole variable domain, remainder taken from reference TRBV19 and TRBJ2-2, is DGGITQSPKYLFRKEGQNVTLSCEQNLNHDAMYWYRQDPGQGLRLIYYSQIVNDFQKGDIAEGYSVSREKKESFPLTVTSAQKNPTAFYLCASTRGLAGGPSTGELFFGEGSRLTVL.

This clone is a singleton in its sample. The chain links TRBV7-2 to TRBJ1-3; TRBD1 might be the D (6 bases). V lost 1 base and J lost 4, with 14 bases in between. CDR3 length: 16 amino acids. Germline-derived CDR1 and CDR2 are SGHTA and FQGNSA. The CDR3 loop is CASSLGVAGAGNTIYF. The CDR3 nucleotides are TGTGCCAGCAGCTTAGGGGTGGCGGGGGCCGGAAACACCATATATTTT.

The chain links TRBV5-6 to TRBJ2-3; 7 nucleotides match TRBD2. The CDR3 is made up of 16 amino acids. The V segment lost 0 bases and the J segment 0 bases; nucleotides outside the gene matches: 4. The germline V gene has CDR1 SGHDT and CDR2 YYEEEE. CDR3 DNA: TGTGCCAGCAGCTTGGTGGGGAGGGAGAGCACAGATACGCAGTATTTT. Translation: CASSLVGRESTDTQYF.

The rearrangement uses TRBV4-1 and TRBJ2-7, with a tentative D call TRBD1 (7 bases). Looked up from germline, CDR1 is MGHRA and CDR2 is YSYEKL. This CDR3 has 15 amino acids. V was cut by 1 base and J by 7 bases, with 17 bases left in between. In nucleotides, the CDR3 is TGCGCCAGCAGCCAAGGGAGGGGGCTGACGAGGGAGCAGTACTTC. This translates into CASSQGRGLTREQYF.

The J gene is TRBJ2-7, the V gene TRBV21-1; TRBD2 was called by the table and not checked on the DNA. TRBV21-1 corresponds to a pseudogene. The length of the CDR3 is 16 residues. CDR3 in amino acids: CASSLHGMGTLAFGYF. For the CDR3, the DNA is TGTGCCAGCAGCCTCCACGGGATGGGCACCTTAGCTTTCGGATACTTC.

The rearrangement links TRBV7-9 to TRBJ2-3; D perhaps matches TRBD2 (5 bases). The CDR3 contains 13 residues. CDR1 is SEHNR and CDR2 is FQNEAQ in the germline V gene (reference sequence). Trimming took off 5 bases at V and 9 bases at J, with 15 bases between the two ends. The CDR3 DNA reads as TGTGCCAGCAGCCCCCAACAAGCGGAAACGCAGTATTTT. It specifies CASSPQQAETQYF.

The J gene is TRBJ2-3, the V gene TRBV11-2, with TRBD2 identical over 9 bases. V lost 1 base and J lost 1; bases outside the gene matches: 3. The CDR3 length is 16 residues. Germline CDR1 and CDR2: SGHAT and FQNNGV. CDR3 protein: CASSLGAGGGTDTQYF. DNA of the CDR3: TGTGCCAGCAGCTTAGGTGCGGGAGGGGGCACAGATACGCAGTATTTT.